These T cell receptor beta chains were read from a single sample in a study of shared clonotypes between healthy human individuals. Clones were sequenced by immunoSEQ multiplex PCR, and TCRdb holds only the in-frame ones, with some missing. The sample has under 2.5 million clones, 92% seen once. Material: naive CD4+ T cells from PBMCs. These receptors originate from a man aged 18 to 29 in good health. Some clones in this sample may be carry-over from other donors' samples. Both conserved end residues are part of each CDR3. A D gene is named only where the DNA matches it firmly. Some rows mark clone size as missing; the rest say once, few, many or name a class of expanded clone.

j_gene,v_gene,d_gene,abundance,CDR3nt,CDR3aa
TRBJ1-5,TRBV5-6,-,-,TGTGCCAGCAGCCTCCGGGGAAGTGGCAATCAGCCCCAGCATTTT,CASSLRGSGNQPQHF
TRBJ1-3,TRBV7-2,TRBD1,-,TGTGCCAGCAGCCCGGGACAGGCCTCTGGAAACACCATATATTTT,CASSPGQASGNTIYF
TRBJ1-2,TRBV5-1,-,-,TGCGCCAGCAGCTTGTCCCAAGCTAACTATGGCTACACCTTC,CASSLSQANYGYTF
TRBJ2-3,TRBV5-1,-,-,TGCGCCAGCAGCTTGGGGTCCCCCGATGGTACGCAGTATTTT,CASSLGSPDGTQYF
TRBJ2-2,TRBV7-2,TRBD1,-,TGTGCCAGCAGCCCGTGGACAGGGAGCACCGGGGAGCTGTTTTTT,CASSPWTGSTGELFF
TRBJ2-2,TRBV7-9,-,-,TGTGCCAGCAGCTTAGAAGGACGTGGAGAAGGGGAGCTGTTTTTT,CASSLEGRGEGELFF
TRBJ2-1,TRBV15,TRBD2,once,TGTGCCACCAGCACACCTAGCGGGACGTACAATGAGCAGTTCTTC,CATSTPSGTYNEQFF
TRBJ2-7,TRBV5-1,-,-,TGCGCCAGCAGCTCTAGCGCTACCTACGAGCAGTACTTC,CASSSSATYEQYF
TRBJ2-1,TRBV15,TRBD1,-,TGTGCCACCAGCCAGGAGGACAGGGCCTACAATGAGCAGTTCTTC,CATSQEDRAYNEQFF
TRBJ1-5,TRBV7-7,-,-,TGTGCCAGCAGCTTATCCCAGGACAATCAGCCCCAGCATTTT,CASSLSQDNQPQHF
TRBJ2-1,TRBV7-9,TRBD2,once,TGTGCCAGCAGCTTAGGACTAGCGGGCTTCAATGAGCAGTTCTTC,CASSLGLAGFNEQFF